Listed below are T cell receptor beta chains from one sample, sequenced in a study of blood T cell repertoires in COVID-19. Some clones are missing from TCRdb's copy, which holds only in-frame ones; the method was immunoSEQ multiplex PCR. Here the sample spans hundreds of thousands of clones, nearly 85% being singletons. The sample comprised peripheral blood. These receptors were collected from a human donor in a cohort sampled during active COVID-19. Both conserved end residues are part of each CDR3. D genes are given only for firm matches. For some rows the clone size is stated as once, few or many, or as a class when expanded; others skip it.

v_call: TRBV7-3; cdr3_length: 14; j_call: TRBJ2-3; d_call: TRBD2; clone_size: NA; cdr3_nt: TGTGCCAGCAGCTTAACGGCTAGCGGGGATACGCAGTATTTT; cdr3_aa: CASSLTASGDTQYF
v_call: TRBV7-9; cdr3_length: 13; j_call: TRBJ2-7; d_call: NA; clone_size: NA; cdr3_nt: TGTGCCAGCAGCTCCGGGACAACCTACGAGCAGTACTTC; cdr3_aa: CASSSGTTYEQYF
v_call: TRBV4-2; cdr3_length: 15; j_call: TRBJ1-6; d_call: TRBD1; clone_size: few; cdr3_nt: TGTGCCAGCAGCCCGGACAGGGGGCTTTACTCACCCCTCCACTTT; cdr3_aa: CASSPDRGLYSPLHF
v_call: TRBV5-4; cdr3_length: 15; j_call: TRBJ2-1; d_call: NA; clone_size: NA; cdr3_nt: TGTGCCAGCAGCTTAGCGTCTCCCCTGTTAGCTGAGCAGTTCTTC; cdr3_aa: CASSLASPLLAEQFF
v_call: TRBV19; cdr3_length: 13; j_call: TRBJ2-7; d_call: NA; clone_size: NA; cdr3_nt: TGTGCCAGTAGCCGACCTGGGCTATACGAGCAGTACTTC; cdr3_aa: CASSRPGLYEQYF
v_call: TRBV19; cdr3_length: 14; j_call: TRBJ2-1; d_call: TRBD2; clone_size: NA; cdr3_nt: TGTGCCAGTAGTATAGGGTTAGCGGGGAATGAGCAGTTCTTC; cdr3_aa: CASSIGLAGNEQFF
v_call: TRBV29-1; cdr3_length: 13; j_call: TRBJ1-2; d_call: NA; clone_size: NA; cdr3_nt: TGCAGCGTTGATAAGGGGTTGAACTATGGCTACACCTTC; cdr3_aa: CSVDKGLNYGYTF
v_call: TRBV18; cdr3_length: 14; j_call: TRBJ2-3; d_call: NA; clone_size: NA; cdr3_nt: TGTGCCAGCTCAACGGACACCACTAAAGATACGCAGTATTTT; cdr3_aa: CASSTDTTKDTQYF
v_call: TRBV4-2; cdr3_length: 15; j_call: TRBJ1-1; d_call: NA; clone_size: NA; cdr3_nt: TGTGCCAGCAGCCAAGAGGGAGGGAGGGGCACTGAAGCTTTCTTT; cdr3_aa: CASSQEGGRGTEAFF
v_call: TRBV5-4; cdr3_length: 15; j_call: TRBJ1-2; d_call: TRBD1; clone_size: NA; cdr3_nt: TGTGCCAGTCAGCCGGAGAACAGGGGAGTGCATGGCTACACCTTC; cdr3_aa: CASQPENRGVHGYTF
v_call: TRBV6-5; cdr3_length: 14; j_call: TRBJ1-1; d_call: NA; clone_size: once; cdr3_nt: TGTGCCAGCAGTTCCGTCGCGGGGAACACTGAAGCTTTCTTT; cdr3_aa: CASSSVAGNTEAFF
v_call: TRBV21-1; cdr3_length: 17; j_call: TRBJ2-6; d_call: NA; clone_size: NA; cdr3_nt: TGTGCCAGCAGCAAAGAGGCGAGGGTGCCTGGGGCCAACGTCCTGACTTTC; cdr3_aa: CASSKEARVPGANVLTF
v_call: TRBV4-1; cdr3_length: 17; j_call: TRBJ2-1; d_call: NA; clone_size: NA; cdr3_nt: TGCGCCAGCAGCCAAGCAAAGGGTATTGGGAGGAACAATGAGCAGTTCTTC; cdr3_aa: CASSQAKGIGRNNEQFF
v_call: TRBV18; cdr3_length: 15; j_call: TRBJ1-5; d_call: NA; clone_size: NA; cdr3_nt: TGTGCCAGCTCACCAAGGCAGGGAAATGGTCAGCCCCAGCATTTT; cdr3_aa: CASSPRQGNGQPQHF
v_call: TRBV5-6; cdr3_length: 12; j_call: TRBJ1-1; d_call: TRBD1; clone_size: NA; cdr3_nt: TGTGCCAGCATCACACAGGGGGCTGAAGCTTTCTTT; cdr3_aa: CASITQGAEAFF
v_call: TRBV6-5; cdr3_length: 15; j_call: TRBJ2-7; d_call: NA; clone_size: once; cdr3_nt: TGTGCCAGCAGTTACAGCTTTGTCACCCCTTACGAGCAGTACTTC; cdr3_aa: CASSYSFVTPYEQYF
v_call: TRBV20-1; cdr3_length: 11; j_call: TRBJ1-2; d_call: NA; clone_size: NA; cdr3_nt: TGCAGTGCTAGAGATCGGTACGGCTACACCTTC; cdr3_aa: CSARDRYGYTF
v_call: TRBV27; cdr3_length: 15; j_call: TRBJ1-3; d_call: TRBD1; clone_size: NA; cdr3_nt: TGTGCCAGCAGTTTCACAGGGGTCGCGGGAAACACCATATATTTT; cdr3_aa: CASSFTGVAGNTIYF
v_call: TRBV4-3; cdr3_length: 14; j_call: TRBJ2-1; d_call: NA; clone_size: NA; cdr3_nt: TGCGCCAGCACCAGTTTCGTCCCGCACAATGAGCAGTTCTTC; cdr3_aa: CASTSFVPHNEQFF
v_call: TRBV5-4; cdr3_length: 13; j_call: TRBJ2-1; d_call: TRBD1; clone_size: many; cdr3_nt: TGTGCCAGCAGCTTGGTGGGACAGGGACAGCAGTTCTTC; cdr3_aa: CASSLVGQGQQFF
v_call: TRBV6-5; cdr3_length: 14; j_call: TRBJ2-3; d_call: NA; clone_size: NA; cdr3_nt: TGTGCCAGCACCCCTCCAGGGGTGGTAGATACGCAGTATTTT; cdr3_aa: CASTPPGVVDTQYF
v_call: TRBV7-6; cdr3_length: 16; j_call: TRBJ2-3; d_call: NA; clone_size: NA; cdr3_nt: TGTGCCAGCAGCTTAGGGTCAGGGTCCTACACAGATACGCAGTATTTT; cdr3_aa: CASSLGSGSYTDTQYF